This T cell receptor (beta chain) was found in a study of siplizumab effects on memory and regulatory T cells. General study results and limits: Siplizumab conditions gave an average of about 70% Treg-derived mappable alloreactive CD4+ clones, versus about 26% for controls. Sequences below about 10^-5 frequency were poorly captured. As a result, only a minor fraction of alloreactive clones mapped to unstimulated subsets. Significant reduction of alloreactive sequences traceable to unstimulated CD4+ memory cells was observed with siplizumab.

Sequencing used immunoSEQ multiplex PCR; TCRdb keeps in-frame clones, though not all of them. The sample consists of about 97,000 clones, approximately 90% of them appearing once. This clone has a single count. What it binds is not known. The length of the CDR3 is 15 residues. From germline, CDR1 is MNHNS and CDR2 SASEGT. After removal of 4 bases from V and 7 bases from J, the junction contained 8 bases not matched to a gene. This clonotype originated in a human donor in good health. The chain couples TRBV6-1 to TRBJ1-2; TRBD1 matches at 11 bases. The sequenced material came from CD4+ T cells sorted from blood. Written as DNA, the CDR3 is TGTGCCAGCAGTGTTGTGGGACAGGGGGTAGGTGGCTACACCTTC. It codes for CASSVVGQGVGGYTF.